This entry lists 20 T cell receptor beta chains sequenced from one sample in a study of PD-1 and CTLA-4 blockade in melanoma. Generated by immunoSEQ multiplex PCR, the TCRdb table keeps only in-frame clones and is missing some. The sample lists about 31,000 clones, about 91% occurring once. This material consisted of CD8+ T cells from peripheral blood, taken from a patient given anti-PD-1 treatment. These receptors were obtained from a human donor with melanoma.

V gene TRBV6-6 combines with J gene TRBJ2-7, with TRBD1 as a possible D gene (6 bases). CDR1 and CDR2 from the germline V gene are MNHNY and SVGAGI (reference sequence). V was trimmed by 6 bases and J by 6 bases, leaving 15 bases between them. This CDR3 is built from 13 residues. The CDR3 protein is CASSPLMGAEQYF. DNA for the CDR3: TGTGCCAGCAGCCCCCTAATGGGGGCCGAGCAGTACTTC.

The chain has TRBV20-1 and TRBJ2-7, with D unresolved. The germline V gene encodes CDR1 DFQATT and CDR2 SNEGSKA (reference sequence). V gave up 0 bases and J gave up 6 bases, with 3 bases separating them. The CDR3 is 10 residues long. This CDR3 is CSARDLEQYF. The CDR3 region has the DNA TGCAGTGCTAGAGACCTCGAGCAGTACTTC.

CDR3: CASSLGDGRPYEQYF. Here the CDR3 DNA reads TGTGCCAGCAGCCTTGGGGACGGCCGCCCTTACGAGCAGTACTTC. The chain uses TRBV14 and TRBJ2-7; either TRBD1 or TRBD2 may fit D (5 bases each). The CDR3 is 15 residues long. Per germline, CDR1 SGHDN and CDR2 FVKESK. V lost 4 bases, J lost 4 bases, and 17 bases lay in between.

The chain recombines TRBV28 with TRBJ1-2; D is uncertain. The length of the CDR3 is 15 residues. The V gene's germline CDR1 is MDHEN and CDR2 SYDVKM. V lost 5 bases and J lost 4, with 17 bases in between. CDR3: CASSLRDGYVYGYTF. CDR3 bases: TGTGCCAGCAGTCTCCGTGATGGGTACGTCTATGGCTACACCTTC.

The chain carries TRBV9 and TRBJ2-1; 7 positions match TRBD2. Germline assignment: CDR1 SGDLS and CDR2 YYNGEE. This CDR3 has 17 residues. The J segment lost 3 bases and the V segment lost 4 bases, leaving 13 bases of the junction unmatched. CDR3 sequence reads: CASSSMASGRNYNEQFF. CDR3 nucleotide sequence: TGTGCCAGCAGCTCTATGGCTAGCGGAAGGAACTACAATGAGCAGTTCTTC.

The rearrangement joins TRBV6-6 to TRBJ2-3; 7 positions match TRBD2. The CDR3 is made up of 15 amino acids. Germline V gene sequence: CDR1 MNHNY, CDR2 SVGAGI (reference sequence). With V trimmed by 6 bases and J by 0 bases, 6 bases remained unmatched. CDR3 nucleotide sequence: TGTGCCAGCAGCCTTGGGACTACTAGCACAGATACGCAGTATTTT. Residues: CASSLGTTSTDTQYF.

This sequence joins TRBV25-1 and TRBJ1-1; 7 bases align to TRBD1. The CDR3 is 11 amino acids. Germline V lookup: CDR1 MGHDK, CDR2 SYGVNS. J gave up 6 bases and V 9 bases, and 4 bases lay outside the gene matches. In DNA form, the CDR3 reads TGTGCCAGGTGGGGGACAGCTGAAGCTTTCTTT. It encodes CARWGTAEAFF.

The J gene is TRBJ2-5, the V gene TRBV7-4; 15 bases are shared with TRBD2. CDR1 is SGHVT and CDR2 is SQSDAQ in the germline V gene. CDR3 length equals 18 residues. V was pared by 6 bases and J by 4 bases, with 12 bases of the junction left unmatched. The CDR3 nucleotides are TGTGCCAGCAGTCTGGAGGGGGGGACTAGCGGGAGGTCAGAGACCCAGTACTTC. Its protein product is CASSLEGGTSGRSETQYF. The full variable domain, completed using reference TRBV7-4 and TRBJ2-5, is GAGVSQSPRYKVAKRGRDVALRCDSISGHVTLYWYRQTLGQGSEVLTYSQSDAQRDKSGRPSGRFSAERPERSVSTLKIQRTEQGDSAVYLCASSLEGGTSGRSETQYFGPGTRLLVL.

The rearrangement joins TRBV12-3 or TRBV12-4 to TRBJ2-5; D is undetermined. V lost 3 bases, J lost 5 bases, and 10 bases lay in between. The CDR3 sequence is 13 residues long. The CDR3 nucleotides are TGTGCCAGCAGTTTGGATAGGGCGGAGACCCAGTACTTC. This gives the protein CASSLDRAETQYF.

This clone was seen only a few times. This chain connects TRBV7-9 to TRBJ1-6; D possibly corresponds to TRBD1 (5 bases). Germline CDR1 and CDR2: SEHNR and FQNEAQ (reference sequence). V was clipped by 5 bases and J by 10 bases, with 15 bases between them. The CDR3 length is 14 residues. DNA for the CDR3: TGTGCCAGCAGCCCGAGTCGGGGCGGATCACCCCTCCACTTT. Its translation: CASSPSRGGSPLHF.

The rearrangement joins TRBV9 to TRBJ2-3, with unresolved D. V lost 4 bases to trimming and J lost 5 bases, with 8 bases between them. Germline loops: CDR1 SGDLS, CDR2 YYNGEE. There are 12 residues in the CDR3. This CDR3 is CASSIDRDTQYF. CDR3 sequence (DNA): TGTGCCAGCAGCATAGACCGAGATACGCAGTATTTT.

The CDR3 sequence is CASSIVRKSDGYTF. DNA for the CDR3: TGTGCCAGTAGTATAGTCAGGAAGAGTGATGGCTACACCTTC. This chain connects TRBV19 to TRBJ1-2; D is unresolved. V was clipped by 1 base and J by 6 bases, with 12 bases between them. Looked up from germline, CDR1 is LNHDA and CDR2 is SQIVND (reference sequence). The CDR3 consists of 14 residues.

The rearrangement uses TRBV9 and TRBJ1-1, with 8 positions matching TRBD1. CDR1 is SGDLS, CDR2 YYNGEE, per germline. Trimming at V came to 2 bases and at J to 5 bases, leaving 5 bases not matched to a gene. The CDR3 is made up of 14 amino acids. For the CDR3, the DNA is TGTGCCAGCAGCGTTTCAGGGGGCAGGACTGAAGCTTTCTTT. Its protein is CASSVSGGRTEAFF.

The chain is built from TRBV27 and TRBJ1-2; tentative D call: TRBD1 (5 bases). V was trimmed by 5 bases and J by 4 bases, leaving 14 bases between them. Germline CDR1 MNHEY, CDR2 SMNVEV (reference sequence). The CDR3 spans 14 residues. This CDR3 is CASSNDSNAYGYTF. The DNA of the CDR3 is TGTGCCAGCAGTAACGACAGCAACGCCTATGGCTACACCTTC.

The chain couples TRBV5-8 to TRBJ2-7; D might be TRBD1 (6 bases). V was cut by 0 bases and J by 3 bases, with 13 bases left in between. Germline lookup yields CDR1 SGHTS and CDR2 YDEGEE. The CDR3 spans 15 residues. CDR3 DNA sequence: TGTGCCAGCAGCTTGGCCGCGACAGGATACTACGAGCAGTACTTC. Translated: CASSLAATGYYEQYF. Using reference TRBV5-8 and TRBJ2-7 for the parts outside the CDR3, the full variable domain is EAGVTQSPTHLIKTRGQQATLRCSPISGHTSVYWYQQALGLGLQFLLWYDEGEERNRGNFPPRFSGRQFPNYSSELNVNALELEDSALYLCASSLAATGYYEQYFGPGTRLTVT.

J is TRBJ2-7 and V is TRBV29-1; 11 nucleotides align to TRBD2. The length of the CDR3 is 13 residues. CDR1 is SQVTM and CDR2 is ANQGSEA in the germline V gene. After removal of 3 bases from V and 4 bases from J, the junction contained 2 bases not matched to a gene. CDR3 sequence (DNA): TGCAGCGTTGATTTAGCGGGAGGGTACGAGCAGTACTTC. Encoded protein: CSVDLAGGYEQYF.

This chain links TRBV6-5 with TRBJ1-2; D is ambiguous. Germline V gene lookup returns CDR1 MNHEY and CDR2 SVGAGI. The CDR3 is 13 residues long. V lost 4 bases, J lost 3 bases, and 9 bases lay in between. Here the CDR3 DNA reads TGTGCCAGCAGTTTCCGGGTGGACTATGGCTACACCTTC. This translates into CASSFRVDYGYTF.

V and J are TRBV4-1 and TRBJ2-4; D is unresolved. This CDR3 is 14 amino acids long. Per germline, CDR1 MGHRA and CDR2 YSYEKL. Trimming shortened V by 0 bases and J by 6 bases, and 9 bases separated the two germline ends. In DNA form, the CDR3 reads TGCGCCAGCAGCCAAGAAGTTAGCAGAAACATTCAGTACTTC. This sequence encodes CASSQEVSRNIQYF.

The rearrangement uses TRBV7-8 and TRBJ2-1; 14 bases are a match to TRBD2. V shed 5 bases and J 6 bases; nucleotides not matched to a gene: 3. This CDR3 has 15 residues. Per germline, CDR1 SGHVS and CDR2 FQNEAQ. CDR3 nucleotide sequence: TGTGCCAGCAGCCCTGGGACTAGCGGGAGCAATGAGCAGTTCTTC. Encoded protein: CASSPGTSGSNEQFF.

The CDR3 DNA follows: TGCAGCGTTGAATGGCCCTTGAACACTGAAGCTTTCTTT. It codes for CSVEWPLNTEAFF. The rearrangement uses TRBV29-1 and TRBJ1-1; D is unclear. V lost 2 bases to trimming and J lost 0 bases, with 7 bases between them. The germline CDR1 and CDR2 sequences are SQVTM and ANQGSEA. CDR3 length equals 13 residues.